This paragraph reports one TCR beta chain. The antigen is not known. The data were produced by immunoSEQ multiplex PCR, yet TCRdb's version contains in-frame clones alone and is incomplete. The profile shows about 69,000 clones, around 83% of them singletons. The CDR3 runs to 15 residues. Germline CDR1 reads SGHKS; CDR2 reads YYEKEE (reference sequence). V dropped 4 bases and J dropped 0 bases, with 10 bases sitting between them. This entry is derived from a study of OX40 agonist ivuxolimab in advanced cancers. Study-level information: Partial responses were recorded for three patients, including one with hepatocellular carcinoma and two with cutaneous melanoma. Overall study results and limits: Within 6 weeks, CD4+ and CD8+ blood T cells expanded clonally at 0.1 to 3.0 mg/kg.

The sequence was obtained from an adult with an advanced solid tumor such as melanoma, head and neck, liver or kidney cancer. The source material was CD4+ or CD8+ T cells sorted from blood, sampled in a trial of the OX40 agonist ivuxolimab. This chain joins TRBV5-5 and TRBJ1-4, with D perhaps matching TRBD1 (6 bases). The chain's CDR3 is CASSPRTATNEKLFF. CDR3 DNA sequence: TGTGCCAGCAGCCCGCGGACAGCAACTAATGAAAAACTGTTTTTT.